Each of the 20 T cell receptor beta chains below was sequenced from the same sample in a study of metastatic and nonmetastatic thyroid tumors. Prior to thyroid surgery, none of the patients had received any treatment. TCRdb re-clonotyped the PCR reads via MiXCR. The table lists about 40,000 clones, approximately 12% of them singletons. The sequencing input was blood. The receptors were sampled from a female donor with papillary thyroid cancer or a benign thyroid nodule (not recorded which). Some clones in this sample may be carry-over from other donors' samples.

This clone is medium-sized by share. The chain is built from TRBV12-3 or TRBV12-4 and TRBJ2-7; 10 bases are a match to TRBD1. This CDR3 has 13 amino acids. J lost 3 bases, V lost 6 bases, and 2 bases had no gene match. The CDR3 DNA reads as TGTGCCAGCAGGACAGGGGGCGACTACGAGCAGTACTTC. This gives the protein CASRTGGDYEQYF.

This clone showed up many times. The chain is built from TRBV11-1 and TRBJ2-2; tentative D call: TRBD2 (6 bases). The CDR3 totals 16 residues. The germline CDR1 and CDR2 sequences are SGHAT and FQDESV (reference sequence). Deletions cut 4 bases from V and 4 bases from J, with 16 bases between. The DNA for the CDR3 is TGTGCCAGCAGCTACTCATCAGGGAGGAGCACCGGGGAGCTGTTTTTT. This sequence encodes CASSYSSGRSTGELFF.

For this clone: Germline is not matched at one junction end, which may reflect a read error. The chain is built from TRBV28 and TRBJ2-2; 7 nucleotides match TRBD1. The CDR3 contains 15 residues. Per the germline V gene, CDR1 is MDHEN and CDR2 is SYDVKM. This CDR3 is CASAPPGGSTGELVF. CDR3 sequence (DNA): TGTGCCAGCGCACCCCCAGGGGGTAGCACCGGGGAGCTTGTTTTT.

This clone has ten or more counts. DNA of the CDR3: TGCAGTGCCAGTAGTCGGGTCTACGAGCAGTACTTC. It specifies CSASSRVYEQYF. The chain employs TRBV20-1 and TRBJ2-7; D gene unclear. This CDR3 contains 12 residues. Looked up from germline, CDR1 is DFQATT and CDR2 is SNEGSKA (reference sequence). V gave up 6 bases and J gave up 3 bases, with 12 bases separating them.

In this sample, this clone turned up a few times. This chain links TRBV12-3 or TRBV12-4 with TRBJ2-2; D possibly corresponds to TRBD2 (6 bases). V dropped 8 bases and J dropped 3 bases, with 16 bases sitting between them. The CDR3 totals 15 residues. The CDR3 loop is CASGEASWDTGELFF. CDR3 bases: TGTGCCAGCGGGGAGGCTAGCTGGGACACCGGGGAGCTGTTTTTT.

This clone was seen at least ten times. The genes are TRBV2 and TRBJ1-6; D might be TRBD1 (6 bases). Germline CDR1 SNHLY, CDR2 FYNNEI. V was trimmed by 8 bases and J by 13 bases, leaving 18 bases between them. The CDR3 has 13 amino acids. The chain's CDR3 is CASVGGPVLPLHF. CDR3 nucleotides: TGTGCCAGCGTAGGGGGGCCCGTTTTGCCCCTCCACTTT.

This clone has a count of ten or more. CDR3 sequence reads: CASMGYTDTQYF. The CDR3 DNA reads as TGTGCCAGTATGGGGTACACAGATACGCAGTATTTT. The chain links TRBV19 to TRBJ2-3; D not certain. The V gene lost 7 bases and the J gene lost 2 bases, with 7 bases spanning the gap. The CDR3 loop spans 12 amino acids. Germline CDR1 and CDR2: LNHDA and SQIVND (reference sequence).

This clone showed up many times. The V call is TRBV15, the J call TRBJ2-7, with D possibly being TRBD1 (6 bases). The V end lost 3 bases, the J end lost 2 bases, and 14 bases lay between the germline ends. The CDR3 has 15 residues. Germline CDR1 LNHNV, CDR2 YYDKDF (reference sequence). CDR3 nucleotide sequence: TGTGCCACCAGCAGCTATGGGACATATCCCTACGAGCAGTACTTC. Its translation is CATSSYGTYPYEQYF.

V is TRBV5-6 and J is TRBJ2-1; 10 bases are a match to TRBD2. CDR1 is SGHDT, CDR2 YYEEEE, per germline. V was pared by 6 bases and J by 6 bases, with 12 bases of the junction left unmatched. The CDR3 loop spans 16 amino acids. CDR3 protein: CASTLVGLAAFNEQFF. In nucleotides, the CDR3 is TGTGCCAGCACCCTCGTCGGACTAGCGGCCTTCAATGAGCAGTTCTTC. Full variable domain (outside the CDR3, taken from reference TRBV5-6 and TRBJ2-1): DAGVTQSPTHLIKTRGQQVTLRCSPKSGHDTVSWYQQALGQGPQFIFQYYEEEERQRGNFPDRFSGHQFPNYSSELNVNALLLGDSALYLCASTLVGLAAFNEQFFGPGTRLTVL.

With regard to this clone: This may arise from a read error, as a much more abundant clone is one base away. The CDR3 DNA follows: TGTGCCAGCAAAATCCGGGACAGGGTACTCTACGAGCAGTACTTC. This encodes CASKIRDRVLYEQYF. The chain links TRBV7-8 to TRBJ2-7, with TRBD1 matching 9 bases. CDR3 length equals 15 residues. Per the germline V gene, CDR1 is SGHVS and CDR2 is FQNEAQ. The trim removed 7 bases at V and 3 bases at J, leaving 10 bases unmatched.

This clone was counted ten times or more. The CDR3 coding sequence is TGCAGTGATCGGGACCTCACAGATACGCAGTATTTT. Its protein is CSDRDLTDTQYF. This chain uses TRBV20-1 with TRBJ2-3; D may be TRBD1 or TRBD2 (5 bases each). The CDR3 is made up of 12 amino acids. Germline V CDR1 and CDR2: DFQATT, SNEGSKA (reference sequence). Trimming pared 7 bases from V and 2 bases from J, leaving 10 bases between.

The sample holds a few counts of this clone. The rearrangement joins TRBV11-2 to TRBJ2-1, with 11 bases matching TRBD2. Per germline, CDR1 SGHAT and CDR2 FQNNGV. J lost 10 bases, V lost 1 base, and 3 bases had no gene match. The CDR3 has 14 amino acids. The CDR3 is CASSLGLAGIEQFF. CDR3 sequence (DNA): TGTGCCAGCAGCTTAGGACTAGCGGGAATAGAGCAGTTCTTC.

The table lists this clone with many counts. This chain connects TRBV2 to TRBJ1-1, with TRBD1 matching 8 bases. V shed 6 bases, J shed 4 bases, and the junction held 7 bases outside the gene matches. CDR3 length: 14 amino acids. Germline CDR1 reads SNHLY; CDR2 reads FYNNEI. CDR3 region: CASSSQGAVTEAFF. The CDR3 DNA follows: TGTGCCAGCAGCTCCCAGGGGGCGGTCACTGAAGCTTTCTTT.

A remark on this clone: Since a much larger clone is just one base distant, this may be a read error. V is TRBV19 and J is TRBJ2-1, with 9 bases matching TRBD2. The germline V gene encodes CDR1 LNHDA and CDR2 SQIVND (reference sequence). J lost 8 bases, V lost 6 bases, and 17 bases had no gene match. The CDR3 consists of 17 residues. CDR3 sequence reads: CASRGVMAGGPRDEQFF. The DNA of the CDR3 is TGTGCCAGTAGGGGGGTGATGGCGGGAGGGCCCCGCGATGAGCAGTTCTTC.

This clone was detected many times. The chain combines TRBV4-2 with TRBJ2-2; possible D gene TRBD1, 5 bases. Trimming removed 8 bases at V and 1 base at J, with 8 bases between. CDR1 LGHNA and CDR2 YNFKEQ come from the germline V gene. The CDR3 has 13 residues. CDR3 nucleotides: TGTGCCAGCGGAACAGGGAACACCGGGGAGCTGTTTTTT. It codes for CASGTGNTGELFF.

This sequence joins TRBV6-1 and TRBJ1-3; D is ambiguous. Deletions cut 5 bases from V and 2 bases from J, with 16 bases between. This CDR3 region has 16 residues. In germline, CDR1 is MNHNS, CDR2 SASEGT. Here the CDR3 reads CASSSALAGPGNTIYF. CDR3 bases: TGTGCCAGCAGTTCCGCCTTGGCAGGACCTGGAAACACCATATATTTT.

This clone was recorded at least ten times. The CDR3 spells CASSLAGETQYF. CDR3 DNA: TGTGCCAGCAGCTTGGCGGGAGAGACCCAGTACTTC. The V and J genes are TRBV5-5 and TRBJ2-5; D not resolved. CDR1 is SGHKS and CDR2 is YYEKEE in the germline V gene (reference sequence). The CDR3 has 12 amino acids. V lost 0 bases and J lost 4, with 4 bases in between.

The chain is built from TRBV28 and TRBJ2-2; the match to TRBD2 covers 7 bases. Germline V gives CDR1 MDHEN, CDR2 SYDVKM. V shed 10 bases and J 14 bases; nucleotides not matched to a gene: 19. CDR3 length equals 14 residues. The CDR3 DNA reads TGTGCCATCGGGAGAGGGGAGGGTCTCGGTGATCTGTTTTTT. Translating it yields CAIGRGEGLGDLFF.

This clone showed up many times. The chain combines TRBV19 with TRBJ2-1, with TRBD2 matching over 7 bases. The J segment lost 9 bases and the V segment lost 0 bases, leaving 5 bases of the junction unmatched. This CDR3 contains 14 residues. Germline CDR1 is LNHDA and CDR2 is SQIVND (reference sequence). The DNA for the CDR3 is TGTGCCAGTAGTATAGAGCTGGAGCGGGGTGAGCAGTTCTTC. Translating it yields CASSIELERGEQFF. Variable domain in full (rest from reference TRBV19 and TRBJ2-1): DGGITQSPKYLFRKEGQNVTLSCEQNLNHDAMYWYRQDPGQGLRLIYYSQIVNDFQKGDIAEGYSVSREKKESFPLTVTSAQKNPTAFYLCASSIELERGEQFFGPGTRLTVL.

This clone was seen ten or more times. V is TRBV19 and J is TRBJ2-7; maybe TRBD2 (5 bases). Germline V lookup: CDR1 LNHDA, CDR2 SQIVND (reference sequence). V shed 1 base and J shed 6 bases, with 13 bases lying between them. CDR3 length equals 14 residues. CDR3 sequence reads: CASSIGSFEGEQYF. CDR3 sequence (DNA): TGTGCCAGTAGTATAGGGTCTTTCGAGGGCGAGCAGTACTTC.